The 20 T cell receptor beta chains reported below all come from one sample, sequenced in a study of blood T cell repertoires in COVID-19. Here immunoSEQ multiplex PCR was the method, and the copy in TCRdb shows in-frame clones only, minus some. Of some 38,000 clones listed, roughly 80% are singletons. The sample was peripheral blood. The source of these receptors is a man between 45 and 60 years old with active COVID-19.

This clone was seen once. This chain joins TRBV9 and TRBJ2-1; the D gene is possibly TRBD1 (5 bases). The CDR3 extends over 16 amino acids. Germline CDR1 and CDR2: SGDLS and YYNGEE. Trimming removed 4 bases from V and 2 bases from J, with 16 bases in between. The chain's CDR3 is CASSPSSQGPYNEQFF. DNA of the CDR3: TGTGCCAGCAGCCCCTCATCCCAGGGCCCCTACAATGAGCAGTTCTTC.

The chain combines TRBV27 with TRBJ1-2, with 11 bases that match TRBD1. The CDR3 consists of 16 residues. With V trimmed by 6 bases and J by 4 bases, 10 bases remained unmatched. Germline V gene data show CDR1 as MNHEY and CDR2 as SMNVEV (reference sequence). CDR3 protein: CASSLTRTGGLYGYTF. The CDR3 nucleotides are TGTGCCAGCAGCCTCACTCGGACAGGGGGCCTCTATGGCTACACCTTC.

V usage is TRBV6-5 and J usage is TRBJ2-3; weak D call: TRBD1 (6 bases). V was pared by 5 bases and J by 4 bases, with 10 bases between. Germline V gene lookup returns CDR1 MNHEY and CDR2 SVGAGI. This CDR3 is 13 amino acids long. CDR3 residues: CASSRAGADTQYF. CDR3 nucleotide sequence: TGTGCCAGCAGTCGGGCAGGGGCAGATACGCAGTATTTT.

The chain employs TRBV19 and TRBJ2-3; a possible D gene is TRBD2 (6 bases). The CDR3 is made up of 17 amino acids. CDR1 is LNHDA and CDR2 is SQIVND in the germline V gene (reference sequence). Trimming took 5 bases from V and 2 from J, leaving 20 bases between them. DNA of the CDR3: TGTGCCAGTAGTCCCCCATTCGGAGGGCACCCCACAGATACGCAGTATTTT. Its protein product is CASSPPFGGHPTDTQYF.

In regard to this clone: At one of its ends the junction is not consistent with the germline gene, which may arise from a read error. The chain recombines TRBV2 with TRBJ2-2; D gene uncertain. CDR1 and CDR2 (germline): SNHLY, FYNNEI. CDR3 length: 13 residues. The CDR3: CASTELNSGELFF. The CDR3 DNA is TGTGCCAGCACCGAATTAAACAGCGGGGAGCTGTTTTTT.

This clone is a singleton in its sample. CDR3 DNA sequence: TGTGCCAGCAGTGAAGCAAGACACAGAAACACCATATATTTT. It yields the protein CASSEARHRNTIYF. This chain joins TRBV6-1 and TRBJ1-3; D is unresolved. CDR3 length: 14 residues. The V gene's germline CDR1 is MNHNS and CDR2 SASEGT. V was shortened by 0 bases and J by 5 bases, with 8 bases between the two germline ends.

As to this clone: The same CDR3 can be traced to other DNA sequences in this sample. This chain links TRBV7-2 with TRBJ2-1; no definite D call. CDR1 and CDR2 from the germline V gene are SGHTA and FQGNSA. CDR3 length: 14 amino acids. The V and J ends lost 1 base and 4 bases respectively, with 8 bases between them. CDR3 in amino acids: CASSLGAGYNEQFF. The CDR3 DNA sequence: TGTGCCAGCAGCTTAGGAGCAGGTTACAATGAGCAGTTCTTC.

This clone has just one count. This chain connects TRBV14 to TRBJ1-6; D call uncertain. This CDR3 has 14 amino acids. V was clipped by 4 bases and J by 1 base, with 5 bases between them. The germline V gene has CDR1 SGHDN and CDR2 FVKESK. CDR3 loop: CASSRGSYNSPLHF. The CDR3 DNA is TGTGCCAGCAGCCGCGGTTCCTATAATTCACCCCTCCACTTT.

As DNA, the CDR3 is TGTGCCAGCAGGGGGACAGACACCGGGGAGCTGTTTTTT. This gives the protein CASRGTDTGELFF. V gene TRBV6-5 combines with J gene TRBJ2-2, with 7 nucleotides matching TRBD1. Trimming took 6 bases from V and 3 from J; bases not matched to a gene: 1. There are 13 residues in the CDR3. Germline CDR1 and CDR2: MNHEY and SVGAGI.

The chain combines TRBV6-2 or TRBV6-3 with TRBJ2-1, with 7 nucleotides matching TRBD2. Germline V CDR1 and CDR2: MNHEY, SVGEGT. The CDR3 loop spans 17 amino acids. J lost 6 bases, V lost 3 bases, and 14 bases had no gene match. CDR3 region: CASSYQTWAWEGNEQFF. In DNA form, the CDR3 reads TGTGCCAGCAGTTATCAAACCTGGGCCTGGGAGGGCAATGAGCAGTTCTTC.

The V call is TRBV6-5, the J call TRBJ1-6, with a tentative D call TRBD1 (6 bases). V lost 0 bases to trimming and J lost 3 bases, with 9 bases between them. The CDR3 consists of 16 residues. Per germline, CDR1 MNHEY and CDR2 SVGAGI. The CDR3 nucleotides read TGTGCCAGCAGTTACTCAGGCAGGGGCTATAATTCACCCCTCCACTTT. Translating gives CASSYSGRGYNSPLHF.

This rearrangement joins TRBV15 to TRBJ2-1, with a weak D call TRBD2 (5 bases). Trimming cost V 0 bases and J 8 bases, with 17 bases left between them. The germline V gene encodes CDR1 LNHNV and CDR2 YYDKDF (reference sequence). This CDR3 has 16 amino acids. The CDR3 is CATSRDYSEVRDEQFF. The CDR3, as DNA: TGTGCCACCAGCAGAGATTACAGCGAGGTGAGGGATGAGCAGTTCTTC.

This sequence joins TRBV7-8 and TRBJ1-2, with no clear D. Trimming took 2 bases from V and 2 from J, leaving 9 bases between them. This CDR3 region has 14 residues. The germline V gene has CDR1 SGHVS and CDR2 FQNEAQ. The CDR3 reads CASSLRVSNYGYTF. Here the CDR3 DNA reads TGTGCCAGCAGCTTACGAGTGTCAAACTATGGCTACACCTTC.

V usage is TRBV25-1 and J usage is TRBJ1-4, with a weak D call TRBD1 (5 bases). V was shortened by 7 bases and J by 8 bases, with 17 bases between the two germline ends. The CDR3 runs to 14 residues. Germline-derived CDR1 and CDR2 are MGHDK and SYGVNS. CDR3 region: CASTPFGAGEKLFF. DNA of the CDR3: TGTGCCAGCACCCCGTTTGGGGCCGGGGAAAAACTGTTTTTT.

In nucleotides, the CDR3 is TGTGCCATTTCGTTTGGCGGGGGCGGGGGAGATACGCAGTATTTT. Its translation is CAISFGGGGGDTQYF. The chain recombines TRBV7-2 with TRBJ2-3; maybe TRBD2 (7 bases). V lost 10 bases and J lost 5, with 22 bases in between. The CDR3 spans 15 residues. The germline CDR1 and CDR2 sequences are SGHTA and FQGNSA.

The chain joins TRBV19 to TRBJ2-3, with TRBD2 identical over 9 bases. Trimming removed 2 bases from V and 2 bases from J; junction bases left unmatched: 5. This CDR3 has 16 amino acids. Germline V gene lookup returns CDR1 LNHDA and CDR2 SQIVND (reference sequence). Here the CDR3 DNA reads TGTGCCAGTAGTATACCCAGCGGGGGGACCACAGATACGCAGTATTTT. This gives the protein CASSIPSGGTTDTQYF.

V and J are TRBV7-9 and TRBJ2-6; no clear D gene. Germline assignment: CDR1 SEHNR and CDR2 FQNEAQ (reference sequence). This CDR3 is built from 15 residues. The V end lost 0 bases, the J end lost 1 base, and 4 bases lay between the germline ends. The CDR3 region is CASSLAQSGANVLTF. For the CDR3, the DNA is TGTGCCAGCAGCTTAGCTCAATCTGGGGCCAACGTCCTGACTTTC.

The chain carries TRBV7-9 and TRBJ1-4, with 7 bases lining up with TRBD1. Looked up from germline, CDR1 is SEHNR and CDR2 is FQNEAQ (reference sequence). The CDR3 covers 15 residues. The trim removed 8 bases at V and 8 bases at J, leaving 14 bases unmatched. CDR3 in DNA: TGTGCCAGCTTGTCCTCGACAGGGCATGGAGAAAAACTGTTTTTT. Protein: CASLSSTGHGEKLFF.

This chain connects TRBV6-4 to TRBJ2-7, with TRBD1 matching 9 bases. There are 13 residues in the CDR3. The V gene's germline CDR1 is MRHNA and CDR2 SNTAGT. V trimming: 2 bases; J trimming: 6 bases; junction bases outside the gene matches: 2. Here the CDR3 DNA reads TGTGCCAGCAGTGACGGGGACAGGGCCGAGCAGTACTTC. It translates to CASSDGDRAEQYF.

This clone was counted between two and nine times. The chain links TRBV5-1 to TRBJ1-5; the D gene is possibly TRBD1 (6 bases). Germline CDR1 and CDR2: SGHRS and YFSETQ. Trimming removed 0 bases from V and 2 bases from J, with 9 bases in between. The CDR3 totals 15 residues. CDR3 in amino acids: CASSLVPGGNQPQHF. CDR3 nucleotides: TGCGCCAGCAGCTTGGTCCCAGGGGGCAATCAGCCCCAGCATTTT.